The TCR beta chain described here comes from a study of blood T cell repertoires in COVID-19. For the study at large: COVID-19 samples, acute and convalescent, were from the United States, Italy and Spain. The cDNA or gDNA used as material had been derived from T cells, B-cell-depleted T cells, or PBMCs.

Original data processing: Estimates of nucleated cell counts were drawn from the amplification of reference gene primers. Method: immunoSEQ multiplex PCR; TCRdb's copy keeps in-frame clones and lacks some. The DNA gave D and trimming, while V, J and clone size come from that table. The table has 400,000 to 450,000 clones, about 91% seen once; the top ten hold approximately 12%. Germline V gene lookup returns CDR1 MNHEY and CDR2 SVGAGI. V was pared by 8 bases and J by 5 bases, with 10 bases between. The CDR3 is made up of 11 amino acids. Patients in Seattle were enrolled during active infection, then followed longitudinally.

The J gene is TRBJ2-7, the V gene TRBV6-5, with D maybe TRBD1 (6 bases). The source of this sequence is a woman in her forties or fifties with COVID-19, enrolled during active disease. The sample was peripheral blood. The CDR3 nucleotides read TGTGCCAGCCAGGGGTGGAACGAGCAGTACTTC. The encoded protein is CASQGWNEQYF.